This TCR beta chain is from a study of response to subunit inactivated influenza vaccine. The germline CDR1 and CDR2 sequences are SQVTM and ANQGSEA. This CDR3 has 14 residues. Trimming pared 3 bases from V and 5 bases from J, leaving 16 bases between. TCRdb redid the calling of the RT-PCR reads with MiXCR, one entry per CDR3 protein. The profile covers some 850,000 distinct CDR3 sequences, with approximately 17% appearing a single time and around 9.9% taken by the ten largest. This clonotype was observed a few times. Its antigen remains unidentified. Findings of the study overall: Authors suggested each seasonal influenza vaccination recruits few new T cells.

The input for sequencing was PBMCs from blood, taken around 5 days after vaccination. The receptor comes from a man in his fifties who received an inactivated influenza vaccine. V is TRBV29-1 and J is TRBJ2-5, with a weak D call TRBD1 (5 bases). The CDR3: CSVDRAGITETQYF. The CDR3, as DNA: TGCAGCGTTGACAGGGCCGGCATCACGGAGACCCAGTACTTC.